This TCR beta chain stems from a study of T-cell reconstitution after alpha-beta-depleted transplantation in children. Per the germline V gene, CDR1 is SGHAT and CDR2 is FQNNGV. The CDR3 is made up of 17 amino acids. Trimming removed 3 bases from V and 1 base from J; junction bases left unmatched: 5. Molecular barcoding with unique molecular identifiers was used for the TCRbeta library. MiXCR, applied by TCRdb to the PCR reads, yields one record per CDR3 protein. The sample yields about 400,000 distinct CDR3 sequences, 15% to 20% seen once. This clonotype was counted only a few times. The sequence derives from a boy less than two years old who had a stem cell transplant for Wiskott-Aldrich syndrome, so the T cells may come from the graft donor. This specimen was PBMCs, mostly from graft donor cells, taken 360 days after TCRalphabeta/CD19-depleted stem cell transplant. The V and J genes are TRBV11-2 and TRBJ2-1; TRBD2 matches at 11 bases. CDR3: CASSFGRLAGSYNEQFF. DNA for the CDR3: TGTGCCAGCAGCTTCGGACGACTAGCGGGATCCTACAATGAGCAGTTCTTC.